This T cell receptor (beta chain) was observed in a study of blood T cell repertoires in COVID-19. Assay used: immunoSEQ multiplex PCR; TCRdb lists only in-frame clones, some missing. The sample has hundreds of thousands of clones; approximately 90% are singletons. Assignments of participants to cohorts depended upon their own reported clinical history. This clonotype was obtained from a man between 25 and 39 years old who had recovered from COVID-19. Input material: PBMCs or T cells enriched from blood (not recorded which).

In DNA, the CDR3 is TGTGCCAGCAGCACACCCGGGACACGGAAACAGAACACTGAAGCTTTCTTT. It codes for CASSTPGTRKQNTEAFF. V usage is TRBV5-6 and J usage is TRBJ1-1, with D possibly TRBD1 on 6 matching bases. Germline loops: CDR1 SGHDT, CDR2 YYEEEE. Trimming took off 4 bases at V and 1 base at J, with 20 bases between the two ends. This CDR3 has 17 amino acids. Combining the CDR3 with reference TRBV5-6 and TRBJ1-1 gives the whole variable domain DAGVTQSPTHLIKTRGQQVTLRCSPKSGHDTVSWYQQALGQGPQFIFQYYEEEERQRGNFPDRFSGHQFPNYSSELNVNALLLGDSALYLCASSTPGTRKQNTEAFFGQGTRLTVV.